The 21 T cell receptor beta chains reported below all come from one sample, sequenced in a study of T cell responses to AZD1222 COVID-19 vaccine. Measured with immunoSEQ multiplex PCR; TCRdb has only the in-frame clones, and not every one. Seen here are around 130,000 clones, about nine tenths observed once, and the top ten hold 7.6%. Sequenced here: peripheral blood, sampled on day 0 of AZD1222 vaccination. These receptors were obtained from an adult in good health.

V and J are TRBV7-2 and TRBJ1-5; 9 bases fit TRBD1. After removal of 4 bases from V and 5 bases from J, the junction contained 6 bases not matched to a gene. CDR3 length equals 15 residues. Looked up from germline, CDR1 is SGHTA and CDR2 is FQGNSA. CDR3 in amino acids: CASSWGQGGDQPQHF. The CDR3 DNA sequence: TGTGCCAGCAGCTGGGGACAGGGAGGTGATCAGCCCCAGCATTTT.

This sequence joins TRBV6-5 and TRBJ1-1; 7 bases map to TRBD1. The V gene end was trimmed by 6 bases and the J gene end by 7 bases; junction bases not matched to a gene: 8. The germline V gene has CDR1 MNHEY and CDR2 SVGAGI. This CDR3 is 13 amino acids long. This CDR3 reads CASRTGQEDEAFF. CDR3 sequence (DNA): TGTGCCAGCAGGACAGGACAGGAGGATGAAGCTTTCTTT.

This chain links TRBV6-5 with TRBJ2-7; either TRBD1 or TRBD2 may supply D (5 bases each). Trimming pared 0 bases from V and 2 bases from J, leaving 14 bases between. The germline gives CDR1 MNHEY, CDR2 SVGAGI. This CDR3 contains 16 residues. CDR3: CASSYSQGSGPYEQYF. The CDR3 nucleotides are TGTGCCAGCAGTTACTCTCAGGGAAGCGGTCCCTACGAGCAGTACTTC.

The rearrangement links TRBV9 to TRBJ2-3, with D perhaps TRBD2 (6 bases). Germline V gene data show CDR1 as SGDLS and CDR2 as YYNGEE. This CDR3 has 15 amino acids. V gave up 0 bases and J gave up 2 bases, with 10 bases separating them. This chain's CDR3 is CASSVAEGFTDTQYF. DNA of the CDR3: TGTGCCAGCAGCGTAGCGGAGGGGTTCACAGATACGCAGTATTTT.

The rearrangement links TRBV6-5 to TRBJ1-2; D uncertain. This CDR3 is 15 amino acids long. The germline V gene has CDR1 MNHEY and CDR2 SVGAGI. V was cut by 8 bases and J by 2 bases, with 18 bases left in between. CDR3 DNA: TGTGCCAGCTCTGATACAAGCGCGGGGAACTATGGCTACACCTTC. It translates to CASSDTSAGNYGYTF.

The chain employs TRBV5-1 and TRBJ1-2; D is unclear. The CDR3 covers 14 residues. Trimming pared 2 bases from V and 3 bases from J, leaving 11 bases between. Per the germline V gene, CDR1 is SGHRS and CDR2 is YFSETQ. The CDR3 bases are TGCGCCAGCAGCTTTGGTTTGGCAGACTATGGCTACACCTTC. It specifies CASSFGLADYGYTF.

V is TRBV5-1 and J is TRBJ2-5; 7 bases are shared with TRBD1. The germline CDR1 and CDR2 sequences are SGHRS and YFSETQ. The CDR3 consists of 13 residues. J was trimmed by 2 bases and V by 4 bases; bases with no gene match: 2. CDR3 protein: CASSRDSQETQYF. The CDR3 coding sequence is TGCGCCAGCAGCCGGGACAGTCAAGAGACCCAGTACTTC.

V is TRBV23-1 and J is TRBJ1-4; 7 bases match TRBD1. TRBV23-1 has ORF status, its function being uncertain. CDR3 length: 21 amino acids. V shed 0 bases, J shed 0 bases, and the junction held 16 bases outside the gene matches. This CDR3 is CASSQSVPRDSVNATNEKLFF. The DNA for the CDR3 is TGCGCCAGCAGTCAATCTGTCCCCCGGGACAGCGTAAATGCAACTAATGAAAAACTGTTTTTT.

The V and J genes are TRBV3-1 (or the pseudogene TRBV3-2) and TRBJ2-7; 13 bases are shared with TRBD2. V lost 2 bases, J lost 6 bases, and 13 bases stayed unmatched. Germline CDR1 is LGHDT and CDR2 is YNNKEL (reference sequence). The CDR3 extends over 18 amino acids. This CDR3 is CASSQPTSGRSLGSEQYF. The CDR3 nucleotides read TGTGCCAGCAGCCAACCGACTAGCGGGAGGAGCCTAGGAAGCGAGCAGTACTTC.

This chain uses TRBV24-1 with TRBJ2-3; D uncertain. The CDR3 length is 13 residues. The ends were cut back, 9 bases at V and 2 bases at J, with 11 bases in the middle. The germline gives CDR1 KGHDR, CDR2 SFDVKD. The CDR3 here is CATCRSNTDTQYF. Written as DNA, the CDR3 is TGTGCCACCTGCCGTTCCAACACAGATACGCAGTATTTT.

The chain employs TRBV19 and TRBJ2-7, with 11 bases aligning to TRBD2. V lost 6 bases, J lost 7 bases, and 11 bases stayed unmatched. The V gene's germline CDR1 is LNHDA and CDR2 SQIVND (reference sequence). The CDR3 is 15 amino acids. The CDR3 DNA reads as TGTGCCAGTAGGGCCGGGACTAGCGGAATCACAGAGCAGTACTTC. It translates to CASRAGTSGITEQYF.

V gene TRBV10-1 combines with J gene TRBJ2-3; 8 nucleotides match TRBD1. The CDR3 loop spans 15 amino acids. In germline, CDR1 is WNHNN, CDR2 SYGVQD (reference sequence). V was pared by 4 bases and J by 4 bases, with 7 bases of the junction left unmatched. The CDR3 spells CASSVQGAGADTQYF. The CDR3 nucleotides read TGCGCCAGCAGTGTTCAGGGGGCTGGGGCAGATACGCAGTATTTT.

This sequence joins TRBV9 and TRBJ2-3, with 7 bases matching TRBD2. V lost 1 base, J lost 0 bases, and 5 bases stayed unmatched. The CDR3 sequence is 16 residues long. Per germline, CDR1 SGDLS and CDR2 YYNGEE. Here the CDR3 reads CASSVSLAVSTDTQYF. The DNA of the CDR3 is TGTGCCAGCAGCGTAAGTCTAGCGGTTAGCACAGATACGCAGTATTTT.

J is TRBJ1-1 and V is TRBV10-1; weak D call: TRBD1 (5 bases). The CDR3 spans 14 residues. Germline V lookup: CDR1 WNHNN, CDR2 SYGVQD (reference sequence). V gave up 6 bases and J gave up 6 bases, with 17 bases separating them. For the CDR3, the DNA is TGCGCCAGCAGCCCCATTCGGGGGGGGGCTGAAGCTTTCTTT. Translated, it gives CASSPIRGGAEAFF.

V gene TRBV7-6 combines with J gene TRBJ2-2; TRBD1 is a possible D gene (5 bases). The CDR3 sequence is 16 residues long. The ends were cut back, 1 base at V and 6 bases at J, with 15 bases in the middle. Germline lookup yields CDR1 SGHVS and CDR2 FNYEAQ. The CDR3 is CASSLEGQASAGELFF. The CDR3 DNA reads TGTGCCAGCAGCTTAGAGGGGCAGGCCTCGGCCGGGGAGCTGTTTTTT.

This rearrangement joins TRBV4-1 to TRBJ2-3; 12 bases are a match to TRBD2. From germline, CDR1 is MGHRA and CDR2 YSYEKL. This CDR3 comprises 18 residues. Trimming took 3 bases from V and 5 from J; bases not matched to a gene: 12. CDR3 protein: CASSHPGLAGLQGDTQYF. CDR3 bases: TGCGCCAGCAGCCACCCCGGACTAGCGGGGCTCCAGGGAGATACGCAGTATTTT.

V is TRBV2 and J is TRBJ1-5; D unclear. This CDR3 contains 14 residues. V was pared by 3 bases and J by 5 bases, with 11 bases between. The germline V gene has CDR1 SNHLY and CDR2 FYNNEI. The CDR3 spells CASSDNRPDQPQHF. The DNA for the CDR3 is TGTGCCAGCAGTGACAACAGACCCGATCAGCCCCAGCATTTT. The complete variable domain, with remaining parts taken from reference TRBV2 and TRBJ1-5, reads EPEVTQTPSHQVTQMGQEVILRCVPISNHLYFYWYRQILGQKVEFLVSFYNNEISEKSEIFDDQFSVERPDGSNFTLKIRSTKLEDSAMYFCASSDNRPDQPQHFGDGTRLSIL.

This clone came up a few times. The chain links TRBV18 to TRBJ2-1, with 7 bases identical to TRBD1. This CDR3 comprises 14 residues. Germline-derived CDR1 and CDR2 are KGHSH and LQKENI. The trim removed 3 bases at V and 6 bases at J, leaving 5 bases unmatched. The CDR3 bases are TGTGCCAGCTCACCTGGACAGGAGGCCAATGAGCAGTTCTTC. Its translation is CASSPGQEANEQFF.

The gene calls are TRBV5-1 and TRBJ1-3; TRBD1 might be the D (6 bases). Trimming took off 4 bases at V and 0 bases at J, with 11 bases between the two ends. The germline CDR1 and CDR2 sequences are SGHRS and YFSETQ. There are 15 residues in the CDR3. CDR3 sequence reads: CASSPADSSGNTIYF. Written as DNA, the CDR3 is TGCGCCAGCAGCCCCGCGGACAGCTCTGGAAACACCATATATTTT.

The rearrangement joins TRBV20-1 to TRBJ2-7; TRBD2 aligns across 10 bases. Germline CDR1 is DFQATT and CDR2 is SNEGSKA (reference sequence). J lost 6 bases, V lost 5 bases, and 1 base had no gene match. This CDR3 has 11 residues. CDR3: CSAWTSGEQYF. The CDR3 DNA follows: TGCAGTGCTTGGACTAGCGGCGAGCAGTACTTC.

The genes are TRBV27 and TRBJ2-1; TRBD2 matches 11 bases. V shed 7 bases and J 7 bases; nucleotides not matched to a gene: 15. This CDR3 has 17 residues. Germline CDR1 and CDR2: MNHEY and SMNVEV (reference sequence). CDR3 DNA sequence: TGTGCCAGCACTCCACGGCTAGCGGGGGGCCGGGGGAATGAGCAGTTCTTC. Translation: CASTPRLAGGRGNEQFF.